This TCR beta chain is drawn from a study of blood T cells in healthy people across ages. It was with a sample-barcoded 5' primer and a J-beta primer mix that a second PCR of roughly 7 to 12 cycles was run. TCRdb reprocessed the 5' RACE reads via MiXCR and lists one record per CDR3 protein. The sample yields about 290,000 distinct CDR3 sequences, roughly 29% seen once. The study's findings and limits: Long-lived donors carried more naive CD4+ cells and greater diversity than aged donors. Using unsorted PBMCs precluded a conclusive naive versus antigen-experienced comparison. TCR beta diversity, measured per million T cells, fell in a roughly linear way with age.

Per the germline V gene, CDR1 is SGHDN and CDR2 is FVKESK. V was trimmed by 4 bases and J by 0 bases, leaving 10 bases between them. The CDR3 is 15 residues long. Comments on this clonotype: Its matching antigen is unknown.

Peripheral blood samples of around 9.5 milliliters were drawn from each donor. The genes are TRBV14 and TRBJ2-1, with D possibly TRBD1 on 6 matching bases. This clonotype was obtained from a woman in her 70s in good health. The source material was blood. Written as DNA, the CDR3 is TGTGCCAGCAGCCCCGAAGGGGGCTCCTACAATGAGCAGTTCTTC. It is translated as CASSPEGGSYNEQFF.